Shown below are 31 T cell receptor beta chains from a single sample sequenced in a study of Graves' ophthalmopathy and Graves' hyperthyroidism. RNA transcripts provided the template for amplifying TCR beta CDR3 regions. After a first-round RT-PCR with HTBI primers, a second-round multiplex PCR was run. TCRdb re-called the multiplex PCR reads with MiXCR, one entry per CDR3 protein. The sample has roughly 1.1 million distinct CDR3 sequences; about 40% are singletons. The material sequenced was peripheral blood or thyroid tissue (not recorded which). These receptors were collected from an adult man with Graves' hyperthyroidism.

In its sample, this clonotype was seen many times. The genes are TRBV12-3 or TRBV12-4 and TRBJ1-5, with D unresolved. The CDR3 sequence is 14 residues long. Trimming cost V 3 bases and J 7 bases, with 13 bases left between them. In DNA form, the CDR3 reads TGTGCCAGCAGTTTGGTCGGGGTCGTGCAGCCCCAGCATTTT. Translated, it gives CASSLVGVVQPQHF.

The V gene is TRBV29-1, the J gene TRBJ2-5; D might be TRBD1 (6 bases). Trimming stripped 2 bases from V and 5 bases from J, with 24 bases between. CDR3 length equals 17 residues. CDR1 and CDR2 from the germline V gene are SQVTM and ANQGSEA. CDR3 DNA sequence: TGCAGCGTTGAATTCGGGACAATGGCCCACTTTGGGGAGACCCAGTACTTC. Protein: CSVEFGTMAHFGETQYF.

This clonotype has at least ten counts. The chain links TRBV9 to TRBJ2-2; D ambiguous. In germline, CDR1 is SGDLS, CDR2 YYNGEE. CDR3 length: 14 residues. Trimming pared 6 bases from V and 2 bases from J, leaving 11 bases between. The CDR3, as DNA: TGTGCCAGCACCCCGTTTAGCAACACCGGGGAGCTGTTTTTT. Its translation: CASTPFSNTGELFF. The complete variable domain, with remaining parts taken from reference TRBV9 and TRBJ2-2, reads DSGVTQTPKHLITATGQRVTLRCSPRSGDLSVYWYQQSLDQGLQFLIQYYNGEERAKGNILERFSAQQFPDLHSELNLSSLELGDSALYFCASTPFSNTGELFFGEGSRLTVL.

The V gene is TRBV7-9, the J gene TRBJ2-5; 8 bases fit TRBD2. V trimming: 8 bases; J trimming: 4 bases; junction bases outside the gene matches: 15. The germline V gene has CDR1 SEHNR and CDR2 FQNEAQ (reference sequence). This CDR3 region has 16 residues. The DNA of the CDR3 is TGTGCCAGCGACCGGTGGGGTAGCGGGACCCGAGAGACCCAGTACTTC. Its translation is CASDRWGSGTRETQYF.

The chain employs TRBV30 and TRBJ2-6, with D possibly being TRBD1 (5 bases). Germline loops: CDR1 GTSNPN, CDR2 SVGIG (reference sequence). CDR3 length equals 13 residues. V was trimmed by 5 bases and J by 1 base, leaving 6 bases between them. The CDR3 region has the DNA TGTGCCTGGCGGACATCTGGGGCCAACGTCCTGACTTTC. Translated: CAWRTSGANVLTF. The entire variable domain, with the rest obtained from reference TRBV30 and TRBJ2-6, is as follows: SQTIHQWPATLVQPVGSPLSLECTVEGTSNPNLYWYRQAAGRGLQLLFYSVGIGQISSEVPQNLSASRPQDRQFILSSKKLLLSDSGFYLCAWRTSGANVLTFGAGSRLTVL.

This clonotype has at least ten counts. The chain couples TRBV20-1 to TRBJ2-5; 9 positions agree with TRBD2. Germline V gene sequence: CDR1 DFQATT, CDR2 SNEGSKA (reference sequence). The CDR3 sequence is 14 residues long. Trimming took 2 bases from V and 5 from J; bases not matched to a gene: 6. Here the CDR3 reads CSARYLAGSETQYF. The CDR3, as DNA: TGCAGTGCTAGATATCTAGCGGGATCGGAGACCCAGTACTTC.

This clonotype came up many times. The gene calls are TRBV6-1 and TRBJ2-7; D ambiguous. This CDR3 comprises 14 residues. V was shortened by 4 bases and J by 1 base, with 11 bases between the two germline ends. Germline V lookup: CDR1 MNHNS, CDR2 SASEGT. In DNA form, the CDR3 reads TGTGCCAGCAGTGGACGGCCGAGGTCCTACGAGCAGTACTTC. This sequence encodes CASSGRPRSYEQYF.

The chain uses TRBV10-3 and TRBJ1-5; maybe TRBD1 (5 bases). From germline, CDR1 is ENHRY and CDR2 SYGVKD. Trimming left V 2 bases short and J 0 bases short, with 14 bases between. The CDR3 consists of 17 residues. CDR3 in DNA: TGTGCCATCAGTGAGACCTGGACACGAGATAGCAATCAGCCCCAGCATTTT. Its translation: CAISETWTRDSNQPQHF.

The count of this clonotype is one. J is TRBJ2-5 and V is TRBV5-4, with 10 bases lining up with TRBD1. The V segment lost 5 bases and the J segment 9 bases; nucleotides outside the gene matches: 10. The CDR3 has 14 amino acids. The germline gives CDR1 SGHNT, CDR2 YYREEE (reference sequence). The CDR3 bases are TGTGCCAGCAGGATGACAGGGGGCCGGAATGCCCAGTACTTC. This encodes CASRMTGGRNAQYF.

The chain's CDR3 is CAINGQGASTGELFF. DNA of the CDR3: TGTGCCATCAACGGACAGGGGGCTTCCACCGGGGAGCTGTTTTTT. The V and J genes are TRBV10-3 and TRBJ2-2, with TRBD1 matching over 11 bases. Germline-derived CDR1 and CDR2 are ENHRY and SYGVKD. V shed 7 bases, J shed 4 bases, and the junction held 5 bases outside the gene matches. The CDR3 spans 15 residues.

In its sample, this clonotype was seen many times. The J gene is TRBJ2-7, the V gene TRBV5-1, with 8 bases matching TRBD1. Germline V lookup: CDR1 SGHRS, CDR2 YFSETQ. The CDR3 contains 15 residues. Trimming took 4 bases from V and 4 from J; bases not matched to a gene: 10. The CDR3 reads CASSARQGLVYEQYF. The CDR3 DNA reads TGCGCCAGCAGCGCACGACAGGGGTTGGTGTACGAGCAGTACTTC.

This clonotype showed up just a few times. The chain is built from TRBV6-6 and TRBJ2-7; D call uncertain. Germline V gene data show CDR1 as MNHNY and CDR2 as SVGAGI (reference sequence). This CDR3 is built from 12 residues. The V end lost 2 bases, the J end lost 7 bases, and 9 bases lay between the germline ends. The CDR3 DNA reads TGTGCCAGCAGTTACCTTGTAGGAGAGCAGTACTTC. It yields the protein CASSYLVGEQYF.

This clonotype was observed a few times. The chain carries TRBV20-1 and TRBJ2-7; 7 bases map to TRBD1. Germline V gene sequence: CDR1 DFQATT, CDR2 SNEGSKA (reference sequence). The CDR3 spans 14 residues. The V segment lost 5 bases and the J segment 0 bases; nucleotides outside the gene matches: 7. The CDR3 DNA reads TGCAGTGCTTGTCCGGGACAGAACTCCTACGAGCAGTACTTC. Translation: CSACPGQNSYEQYF.

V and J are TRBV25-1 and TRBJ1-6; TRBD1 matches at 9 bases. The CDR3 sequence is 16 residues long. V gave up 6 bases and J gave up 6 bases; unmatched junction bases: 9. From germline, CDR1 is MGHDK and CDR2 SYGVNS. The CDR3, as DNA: TGTGCCAGCAGCGATACAGGGGGCCGAGGTAATTCACCCCTCCACTTT. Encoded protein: CASSDTGGRGNSPLHF.

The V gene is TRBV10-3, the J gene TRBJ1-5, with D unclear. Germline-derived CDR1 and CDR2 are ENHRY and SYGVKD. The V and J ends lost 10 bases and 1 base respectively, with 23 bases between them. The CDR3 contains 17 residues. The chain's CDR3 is CASGPPAGIGSNQPQHF. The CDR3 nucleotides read TGTGCCAGCGGCCCCCCGGCGGGGATTGGGAGCAATCAGCCCCAGCATTTT.

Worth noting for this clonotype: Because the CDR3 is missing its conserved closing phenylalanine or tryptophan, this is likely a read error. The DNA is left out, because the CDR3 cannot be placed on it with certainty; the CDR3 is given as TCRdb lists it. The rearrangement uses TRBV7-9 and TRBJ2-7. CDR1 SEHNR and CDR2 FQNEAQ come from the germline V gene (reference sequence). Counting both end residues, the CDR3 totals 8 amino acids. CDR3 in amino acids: CASSAALA.

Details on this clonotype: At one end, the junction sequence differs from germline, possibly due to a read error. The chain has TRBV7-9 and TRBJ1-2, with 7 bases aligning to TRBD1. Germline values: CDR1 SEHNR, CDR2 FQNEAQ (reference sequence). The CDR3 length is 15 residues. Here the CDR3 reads CASSLSMGQPLAYTF. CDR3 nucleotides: TGCGCCAGCAGCTTGTCTATGGGACAGCCCCTAGCCTACACCTTC.

CDR3 protein: CASSFLTGQGSYEQYF. The CDR3 region has the DNA TGTGCCAGCAGCTTCCTTACGGGACAGGGTTCCTACGAGCAGTACTTC. The chain uses TRBV7-2 and TRBJ2-7, with 9 bases matching TRBD1. The CDR3 runs to 16 residues. Trimming removed 3 bases from V and 1 base from J; junction bases left unmatched: 7. CDR1 and CDR2 (germline): SGHTA, FQGNSA.

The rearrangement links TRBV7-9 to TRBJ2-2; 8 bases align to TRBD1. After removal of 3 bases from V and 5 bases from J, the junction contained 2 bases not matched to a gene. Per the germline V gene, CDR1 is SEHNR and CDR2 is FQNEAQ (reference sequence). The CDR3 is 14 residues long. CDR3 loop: CASSLDRETGELFF. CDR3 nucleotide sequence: TGTGCCAGCAGCTTGGACAGGGAGACCGGGGAGCTGTTTTTT.

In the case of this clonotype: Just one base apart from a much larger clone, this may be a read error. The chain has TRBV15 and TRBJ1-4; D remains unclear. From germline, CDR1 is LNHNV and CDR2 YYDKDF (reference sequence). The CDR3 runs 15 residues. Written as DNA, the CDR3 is TGTGCCACCAGCAGAGATTCAGTGACGAATGAAAAACTGCTTTTT. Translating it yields CATSRDSVTNEKLLF. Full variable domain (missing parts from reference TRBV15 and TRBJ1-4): DAMVIQNPRYQVTQFGKPVTLSCSQTLNHNVMYWYQQKSSQAPKLLFHYYDKDFNNEADTPDNFQSRRPNTSFCFLDIRSPGLGDTAMYLCATSRDSVTNEKLLFGSGTQLSVL.

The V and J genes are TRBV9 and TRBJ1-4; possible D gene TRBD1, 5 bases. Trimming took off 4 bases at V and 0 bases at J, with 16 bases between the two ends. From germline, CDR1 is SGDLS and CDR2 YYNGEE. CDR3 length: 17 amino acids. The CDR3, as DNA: TGTGCCAGCAGCACCACCGGGACCACGACAACTAATGAAAAACTGTTTTTT. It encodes CASSTTGTTTTNEKLFF. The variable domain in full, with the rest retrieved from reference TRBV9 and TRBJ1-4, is DSGVTQTPKHLITATGQRVTLRCSPRSGDLSVYWYQQSLDQGLQFLIQYYNGEERAKGNILERFSAQQFPDLHSELNLSSLELGDSALYFCASSTTGTTTTNEKLFFGSGTQLSVL.

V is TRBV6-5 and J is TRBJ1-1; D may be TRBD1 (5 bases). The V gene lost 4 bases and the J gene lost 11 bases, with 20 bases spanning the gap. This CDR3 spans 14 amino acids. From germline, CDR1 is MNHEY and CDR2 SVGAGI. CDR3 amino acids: CASSSPGTGMRAFF. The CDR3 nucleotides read TGTGCCAGCAGTTCCCCCGGGACGGGAATGCGGGCTTTCTTT.

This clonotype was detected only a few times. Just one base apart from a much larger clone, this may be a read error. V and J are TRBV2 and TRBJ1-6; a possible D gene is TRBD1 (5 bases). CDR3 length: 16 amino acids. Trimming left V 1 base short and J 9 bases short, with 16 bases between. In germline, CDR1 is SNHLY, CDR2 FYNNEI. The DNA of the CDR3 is TGTGCCAGCAGTGAAGAGGCAGGGCGCCGCGGTTCACCCCTCCACTTT. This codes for CASSEEAGRRGSPLHF.

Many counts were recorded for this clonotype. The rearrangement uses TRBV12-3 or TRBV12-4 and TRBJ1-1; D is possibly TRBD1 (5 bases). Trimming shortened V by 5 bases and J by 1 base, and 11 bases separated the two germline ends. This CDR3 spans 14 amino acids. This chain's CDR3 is CASSIETGNTEAFF. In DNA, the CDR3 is TGTGCCAGCAGTATCGAAACAGGGAACACTGAAGCTTTCTTT.

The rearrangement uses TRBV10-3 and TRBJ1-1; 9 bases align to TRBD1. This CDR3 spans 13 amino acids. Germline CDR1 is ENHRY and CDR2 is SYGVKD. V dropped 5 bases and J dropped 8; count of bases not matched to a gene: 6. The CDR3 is CAISSTGGPEAFF. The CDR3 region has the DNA TGTGCCATCAGTTCGACAGGGGGGCCCGAAGCTTTCTTT.

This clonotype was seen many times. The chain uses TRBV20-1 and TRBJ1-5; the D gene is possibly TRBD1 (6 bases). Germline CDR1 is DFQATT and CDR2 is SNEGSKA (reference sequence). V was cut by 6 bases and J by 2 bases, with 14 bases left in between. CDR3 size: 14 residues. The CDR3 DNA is TGCAGTGCGCTCACAGGGTTAGGCAATCAGCCCCAGCATTTT. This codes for CSALTGLGNQPQHF.

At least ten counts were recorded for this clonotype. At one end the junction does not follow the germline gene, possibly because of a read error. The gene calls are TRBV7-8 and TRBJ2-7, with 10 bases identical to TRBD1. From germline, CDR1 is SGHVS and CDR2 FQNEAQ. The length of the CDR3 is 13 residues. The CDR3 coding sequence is TGTGCCAGCAGCTTGGATGACTCGGGACAGGGGACCTTC. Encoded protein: CASSLDDSGQGTF.

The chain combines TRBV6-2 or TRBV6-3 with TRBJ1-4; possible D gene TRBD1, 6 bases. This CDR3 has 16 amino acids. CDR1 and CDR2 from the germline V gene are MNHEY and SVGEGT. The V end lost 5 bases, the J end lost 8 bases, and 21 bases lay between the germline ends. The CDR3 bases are TGTGCCAGCAGTACTCAGTCTGGGACATTCAGAGAAAAACTGTTTTTT. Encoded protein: CASSTQSGTFREKLFF.

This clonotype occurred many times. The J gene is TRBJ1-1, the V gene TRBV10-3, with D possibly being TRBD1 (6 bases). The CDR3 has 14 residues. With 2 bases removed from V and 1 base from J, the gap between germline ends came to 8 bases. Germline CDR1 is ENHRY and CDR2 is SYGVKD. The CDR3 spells CAISEGQSNTEAFF. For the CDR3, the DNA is TGTGCCATCAGTGAGGGACAGTCGAACACTGAAGCTTTCTTT.

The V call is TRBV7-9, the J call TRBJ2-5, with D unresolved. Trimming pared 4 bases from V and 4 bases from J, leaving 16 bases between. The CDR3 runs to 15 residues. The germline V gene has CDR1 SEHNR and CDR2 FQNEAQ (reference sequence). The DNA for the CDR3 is TGTGCCAGCAGCTCAACAGCCAGCTCACCAGAGACCCAGTACTTC. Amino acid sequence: CASSSTASSPETQYF.

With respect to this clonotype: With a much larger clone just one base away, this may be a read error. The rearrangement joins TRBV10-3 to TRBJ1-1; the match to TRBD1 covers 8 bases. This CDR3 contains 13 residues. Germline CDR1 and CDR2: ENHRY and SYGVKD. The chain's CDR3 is CASSYRGSTEAFF. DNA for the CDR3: TGTGCCAGCAGTTACAGGGGGTCCACTGAAGCTTTCTTT.